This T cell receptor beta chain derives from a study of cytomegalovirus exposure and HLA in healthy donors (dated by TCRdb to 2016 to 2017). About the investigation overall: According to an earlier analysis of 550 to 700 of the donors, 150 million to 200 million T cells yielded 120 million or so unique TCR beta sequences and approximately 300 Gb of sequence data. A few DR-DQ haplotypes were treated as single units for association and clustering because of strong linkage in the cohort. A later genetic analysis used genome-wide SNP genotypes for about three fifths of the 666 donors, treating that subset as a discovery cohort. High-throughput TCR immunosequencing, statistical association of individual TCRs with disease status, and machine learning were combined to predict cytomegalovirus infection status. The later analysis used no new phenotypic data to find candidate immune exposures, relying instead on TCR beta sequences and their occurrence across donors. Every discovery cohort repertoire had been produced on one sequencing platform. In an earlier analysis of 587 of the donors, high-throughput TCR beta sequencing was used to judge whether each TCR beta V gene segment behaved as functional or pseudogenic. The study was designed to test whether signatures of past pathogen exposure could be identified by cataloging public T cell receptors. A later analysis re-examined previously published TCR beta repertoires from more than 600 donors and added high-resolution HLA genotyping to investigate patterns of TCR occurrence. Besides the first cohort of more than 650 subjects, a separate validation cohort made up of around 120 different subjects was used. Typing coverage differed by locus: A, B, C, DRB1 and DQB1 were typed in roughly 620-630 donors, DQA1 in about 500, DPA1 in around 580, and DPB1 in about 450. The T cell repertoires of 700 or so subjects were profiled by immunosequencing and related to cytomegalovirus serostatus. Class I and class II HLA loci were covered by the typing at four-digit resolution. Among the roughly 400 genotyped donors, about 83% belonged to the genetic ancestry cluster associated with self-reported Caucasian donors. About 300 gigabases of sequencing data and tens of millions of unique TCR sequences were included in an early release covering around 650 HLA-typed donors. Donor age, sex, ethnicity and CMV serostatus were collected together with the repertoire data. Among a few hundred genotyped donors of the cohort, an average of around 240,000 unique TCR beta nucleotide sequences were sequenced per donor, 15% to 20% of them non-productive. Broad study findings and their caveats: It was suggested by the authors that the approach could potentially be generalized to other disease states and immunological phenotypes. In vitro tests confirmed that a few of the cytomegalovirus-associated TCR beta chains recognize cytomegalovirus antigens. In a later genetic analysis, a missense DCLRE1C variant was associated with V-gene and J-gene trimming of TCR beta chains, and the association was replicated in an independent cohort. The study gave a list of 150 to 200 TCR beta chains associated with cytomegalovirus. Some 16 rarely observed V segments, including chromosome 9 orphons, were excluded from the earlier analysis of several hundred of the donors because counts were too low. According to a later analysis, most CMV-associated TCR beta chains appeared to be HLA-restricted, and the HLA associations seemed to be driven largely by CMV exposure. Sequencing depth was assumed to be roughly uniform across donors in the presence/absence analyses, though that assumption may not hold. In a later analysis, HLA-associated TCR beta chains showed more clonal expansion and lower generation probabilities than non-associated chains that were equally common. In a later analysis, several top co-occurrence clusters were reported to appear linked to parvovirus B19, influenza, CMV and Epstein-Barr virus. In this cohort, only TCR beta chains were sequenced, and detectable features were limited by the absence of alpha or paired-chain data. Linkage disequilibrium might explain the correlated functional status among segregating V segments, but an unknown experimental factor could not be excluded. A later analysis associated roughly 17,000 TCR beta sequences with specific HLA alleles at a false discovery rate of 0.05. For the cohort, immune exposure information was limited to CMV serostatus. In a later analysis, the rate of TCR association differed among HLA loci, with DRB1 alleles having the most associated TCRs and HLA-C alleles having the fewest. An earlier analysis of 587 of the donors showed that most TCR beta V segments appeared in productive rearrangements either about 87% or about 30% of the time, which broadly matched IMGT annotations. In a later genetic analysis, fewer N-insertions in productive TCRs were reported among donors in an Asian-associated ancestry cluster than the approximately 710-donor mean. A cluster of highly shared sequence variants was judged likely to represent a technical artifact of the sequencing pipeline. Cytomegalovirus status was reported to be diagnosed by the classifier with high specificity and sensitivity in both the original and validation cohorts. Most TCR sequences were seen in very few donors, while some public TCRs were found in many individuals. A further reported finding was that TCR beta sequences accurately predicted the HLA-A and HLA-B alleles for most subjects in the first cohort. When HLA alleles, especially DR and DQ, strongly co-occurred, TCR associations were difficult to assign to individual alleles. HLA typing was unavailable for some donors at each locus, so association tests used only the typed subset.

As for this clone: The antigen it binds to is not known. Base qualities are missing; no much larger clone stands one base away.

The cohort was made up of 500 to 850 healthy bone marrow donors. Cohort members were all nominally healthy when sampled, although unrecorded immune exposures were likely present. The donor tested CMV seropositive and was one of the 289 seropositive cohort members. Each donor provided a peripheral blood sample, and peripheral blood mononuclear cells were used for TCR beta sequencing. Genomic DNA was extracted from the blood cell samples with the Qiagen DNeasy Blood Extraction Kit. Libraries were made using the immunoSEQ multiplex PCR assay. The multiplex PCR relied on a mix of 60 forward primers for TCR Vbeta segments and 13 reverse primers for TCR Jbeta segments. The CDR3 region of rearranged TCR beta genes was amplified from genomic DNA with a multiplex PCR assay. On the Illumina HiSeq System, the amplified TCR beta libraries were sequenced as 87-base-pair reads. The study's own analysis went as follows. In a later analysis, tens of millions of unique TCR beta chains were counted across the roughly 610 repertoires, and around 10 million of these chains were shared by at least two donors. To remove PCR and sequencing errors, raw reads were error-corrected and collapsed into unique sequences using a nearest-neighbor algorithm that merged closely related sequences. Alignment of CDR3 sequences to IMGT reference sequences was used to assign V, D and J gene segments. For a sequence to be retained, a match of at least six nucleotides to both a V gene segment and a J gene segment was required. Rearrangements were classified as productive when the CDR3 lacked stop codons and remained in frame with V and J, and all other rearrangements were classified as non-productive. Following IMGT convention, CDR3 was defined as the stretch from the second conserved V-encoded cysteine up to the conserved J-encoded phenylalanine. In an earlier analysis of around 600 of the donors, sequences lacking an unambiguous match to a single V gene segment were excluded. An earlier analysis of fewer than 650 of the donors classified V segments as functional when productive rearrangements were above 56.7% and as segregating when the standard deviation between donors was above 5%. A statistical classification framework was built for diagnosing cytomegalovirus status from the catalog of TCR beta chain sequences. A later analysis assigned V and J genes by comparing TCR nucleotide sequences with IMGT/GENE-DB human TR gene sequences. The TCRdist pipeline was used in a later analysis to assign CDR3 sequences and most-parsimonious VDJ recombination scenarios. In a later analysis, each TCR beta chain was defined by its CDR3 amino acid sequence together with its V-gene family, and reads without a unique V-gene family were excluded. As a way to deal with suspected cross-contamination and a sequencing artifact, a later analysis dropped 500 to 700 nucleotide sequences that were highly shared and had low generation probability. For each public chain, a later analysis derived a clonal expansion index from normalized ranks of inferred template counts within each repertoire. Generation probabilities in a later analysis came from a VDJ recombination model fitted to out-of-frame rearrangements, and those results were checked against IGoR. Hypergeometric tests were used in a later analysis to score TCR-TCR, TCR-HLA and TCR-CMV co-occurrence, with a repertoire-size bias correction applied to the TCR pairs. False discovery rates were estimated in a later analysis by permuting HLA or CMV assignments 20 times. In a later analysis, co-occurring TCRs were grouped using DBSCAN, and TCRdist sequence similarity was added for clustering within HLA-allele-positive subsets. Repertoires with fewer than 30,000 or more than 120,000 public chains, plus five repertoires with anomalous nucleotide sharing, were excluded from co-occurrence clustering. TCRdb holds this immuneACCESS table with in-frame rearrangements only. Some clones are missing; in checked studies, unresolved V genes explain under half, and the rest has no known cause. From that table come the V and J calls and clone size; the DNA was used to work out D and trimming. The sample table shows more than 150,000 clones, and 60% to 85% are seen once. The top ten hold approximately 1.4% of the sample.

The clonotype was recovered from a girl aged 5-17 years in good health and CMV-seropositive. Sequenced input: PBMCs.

The CDR3 loop reads CASSHSVQGEQYF. Read as DNA, the sequence is TGTGCCAGCAGTCACTCTGTACAGGGCGAGCAGTACTTC. Recombination connected TRBV6-1 to TRBJ2-7; possibly the D gene is TRBD1, per 6 matching bases. Taken from the germline V gene, the CDR1 and CDR2 loops are MNHNS and SASEGT. Taken from cysteine to phenylalanine, the CDR3 has 13 residues. Only the CDR3 DNA stays, 39 bases, in frame from base 1. V is reduced by 5 bases and J by 6 bases, leaving a spacing of 14 bases between them.